These 22 T cell receptor beta chains were sequenced from one sample in a study of cytomegalovirus exposure and HLA in healthy donors. 60 Vbeta and 13 Jbeta primers were used in PCR. Sequenced by immunoSEQ multiplex PCR; TCRdb stores in-frame clones only, minus some. Among some 150,000 clones listed, 75% to 85% were seen once. The specimen was PBMCs. These receptors all come from a man between 45 and 60 years old in good health and CMV-seropositive.

This clone was seen a few times. V is TRBV18 and J is TRBJ1-4; D gene uncertain. The V gene's germline CDR1 is KGHSH and CDR2 LQKENI. The CDR3 is 15 residues long. Trimming removed 3 bases at V and 6 bases at J, with 14 bases between. CDR3 amino acids: CASSPRSGGDEKLFF. The CDR3 nucleotides read TGTGCCAGCTCACCCCGGTCTGGAGGAGATGAAAAACTGTTTTTT.

This chain uses TRBV6-1 with TRBJ2-7; TRBD2 matches 7 bases. J lost 3 bases, V lost 4 bases, and 9 bases had no gene match. In germline, CDR1 is MNHNS, CDR2 SASEGT. CDR3 length: 15 residues. The CDR3 nucleotides read TGTGCCAGCAGTGCCCTTTCAGGGAGGGTCTACGAGCAGTACTTC. This translates into CASSALSGRVYEQYF.

This chain's CDR3 is CSVPGQGSGNTEAFF. The CDR3 DNA follows: TGCAGCGTACCGGGACAGGGGAGTGGGAACACTGAAGCTTTCTTT. The V gene is TRBV29-1, the J gene TRBJ1-1; TRBD1 matches at 10 bases. V was pared by 6 bases and J by 1 base, with 8 bases of the junction left unmatched. Per germline, CDR1 SQVTM and CDR2 ANQGSEA. The length of the CDR3 is 15 residues.

This chain connects TRBV4-1 to TRBJ1-6; TRBD1 aligns across 7 bases. There are 15 residues in the CDR3. CDR1 and CDR2 from the germline V gene are MGHRA and YSYEKL. Losses at the gene ends were 4 bases for V and 7 bases for J; bases not matched to a gene: 7. CDR3 sequence (DNA): TGCGCCAGCAGCCTGGAGGGGGCCCAAAATTCACCCCTCCACTTT. This codes for CASSLEGAQNSPLHF.

The gene calls are TRBV19 and TRBJ2-1, with 7 bases that match TRBD1. This CDR3 is built from 14 residues. CDR1 and CDR2 from the germline V gene are LNHDA and SQIVND (reference sequence). V lost 5 bases and J lost 0; bases outside the gene matches: 1. The CDR3 region is CASSRDSSYNEQFF. CDR3 sequence (DNA): TGTGCCAGTAGTCGGGACAGCTCCTACAATGAGCAGTTCTTC.

The rearrangement joins TRBV6-1 to TRBJ2-3; TRBD2 matches 9 bases. CDR3 length: 14 residues. V lost 4 bases, J lost 3 bases, and 2 bases stayed unmatched. Germline loops: CDR1 MNHNS, CDR2 SASEGT. CDR3 sequence: CASSVSGGTDTQYF. For the CDR3, the DNA is TGTGCCAGCAGTGTCAGCGGGGGGACAGATACGCAGTATTTT.

This clone was counted a single time. DNA of the CDR3: TGTGCCAGCAGGGACGATCTGACAGGGGGGGGGAATCAGCCCCAGCATTTT. Translating it yields CASRDDLTGGGNQPQHF. This rearrangement joins TRBV6-4 to TRBJ1-5; 9 nucleotides agree with TRBD1. Per germline, CDR1 MRHNA and CDR2 SNTAGT. J was trimmed by 4 bases and V by 6 bases; bases with no gene match: 13. CDR3 length: 17 amino acids.

The chain uses TRBV28 and TRBJ1-6; D gene ambiguous. Germline V lookup: CDR1 MDHEN, CDR2 SYDVKM. The V gene lost 3 bases and the J gene lost 6 bases, with 9 bases spanning the gap. This CDR3 has 14 amino acids. CDR3 amino acids: CASSFPVPNSPLHF. The CDR3 DNA reads as TGTGCCAGCAGTTTTCCGGTGCCTAATTCACCCCTCCACTTT.

This clone showed up just a few times. The chain carries TRBV6-5 and TRBJ2-7; 8 bases line up with TRBD1. This CDR3 spans 12 amino acids. The V gene's germline CDR1 is MNHEY and CDR2 SVGAGI. The V segment lost 11 bases and the J segment 5 bases; nucleotides outside the gene matches: 8. The CDR3 protein is CARNRGAHEQYF. As DNA, the CDR3 is TGTGCCCGAAACAGGGGGGCGCACGAGCAGTACTTC.

The rearrangement uses TRBV9 and TRBJ1-3; 8 bases are shared with TRBD1. There are 15 residues in the CDR3. Trimming at V came to 6 bases and at J to 10 bases, leaving 15 bases not matched to a gene. Per the germline V gene, CDR1 is SGDLS and CDR2 is YYNGEE. The CDR3 DNA is TGTGCCAGCACAGGGACAGGAGGCCTTTCCGATACCATATATTTT. Amino acids: CASTGTGGLSDTIYF.

The chain is built from TRBV2 and TRBJ2-1, with 9 positions matching TRBD2. Germline V gene lookup returns CDR1 SNHLY and CDR2 FYNNEI. After removal of 1 base from V and 6 bases from J, the junction contained 4 bases not matched to a gene. The CDR3 runs 15 residues. The CDR3 sequence is CASSEGGGRGNEQFF. The CDR3 nucleotides read TGTGCCAGCAGTGAAGGCGGCGGGAGGGGCAATGAGCAGTTCTTC.

The V gene is TRBV6-6, the J gene TRBJ2-7, with TRBD1 matching over 9 bases. The CDR3 contains 14 residues. CDR1 is MNHNY, CDR2 SVGAGI, per germline (reference sequence). V shed 7 bases, J shed 3 bases, and the junction held 7 bases outside the gene matches. CDR3 in amino acids: CASNLDRGVYEQYF. The CDR3 DNA sequence: TGTGCCAGCAACCTAGACAGGGGGGTCTACGAGCAGTACTTC.

The chain recombines TRBV6-5 with TRBJ2-3; D is possibly TRBD1 (6 bases). Germline CDR1 reads MNHEY; CDR2 reads SVGAGI. The CDR3 spans 15 residues. Trimming removed 4 bases from V and 6 bases from J, with 17 bases in between. The CDR3 reads CASSSQGQGGDTQYF. The CDR3 nucleotides read TGTGCCAGCAGTTCCCAGGGACAAGGCGGCGATACGCAGTATTTT.

This chain joins TRBV19 and TRBJ2-3; D is possibly TRBD2 (7 bases). Deletions cut 3 bases from V and 2 bases from J, with 15 bases between. Germline CDR1 LNHDA, CDR2 SQIVND (reference sequence). The CDR3 contains 16 residues. The CDR3 DNA reads TGTGCCAGTAGTATGTCCGGGGGGCTTTTCACAGATACGCAGTATTTT. Its translation: CASSMSGGLFTDTQYF.

In its sample, this clone was seen once. The chain couples TRBV7-3 to TRBJ1-2; D unclear. Trimming cost V 5 bases and J 6 bases, with 13 bases left between them. From germline, CDR1 is SGHTA and CDR2 FQGTGA. The CDR3 runs to 13 residues. CDR3 DNA: TGTGCCAGCAGCCCTTCCCCGGCGGATGGCTACACCTTC. This codes for CASSPSPADGYTF.

On this clone: Relative to the germline gene, one junction end is altered; a read error may explain this. The chain carries TRBV5-1 and TRBJ1-6; D is unclear. Per germline, CDR1 SGHRS and CDR2 YFSETQ. The CDR3 totals 14 residues. The CDR3: CASSLQTGNSLLHF. The DNA for the CDR3 is TGCGCCAGCAGCCTACAGACGGGGAATTCACTCCTCCACTTT.

The J gene is TRBJ2-5, the V gene TRBV7-9; D might be TRBD2 (7 bases). The J call may not be correct, given that the DNA end is closer to TRBJ2-7. The CDR3 is 14 amino acids. The germline gives CDR1 SEHNR, CDR2 FQNEAQ (reference sequence). CDR3 region: CASSLGGGFDEQYF. The DNA for the CDR3 is TGTGCCAGCAGTCTAGGGGGGGGATTCGACGAGCAGTACTTC.

This clone was picked up a small number of times. The rearrangement joins TRBV6-5 to TRBJ2-7; D gene uncertain. The V gene lost 2 bases and the J gene lost 5 bases, with 10 bases spanning the gap. Per the germline V gene, CDR1 is MNHEY and CDR2 is SVGAGI. This CDR3 has 13 residues. The CDR3 DNA is TGTGCCAGCAGTTACGGTAACGACAACGAGCAGTACTTC. Encoded protein: CASSYGNDNEQYF.

The chain combines TRBV6-6 with TRBJ2-2; the D is unclear. The CDR3 consists of 12 residues. The germline CDR1 and CDR2 sequences are MNHNY and SVGAGI (reference sequence). V was pared by 4 bases and J by 6 bases, with 6 bases between. CDR3 in DNA: TGTGCCAGCAGTTCTGACTCCGGGGAGCTGTTTTTT. It yields the protein CASSSDSGELFF.

This clone has more than one count but fewer than ten. The rearrangement uses TRBV11-2 and TRBJ1-2; possible D gene TRBD1, 6 bases. The V end lost 5 bases, the J end lost 4 bases, and 20 bases lay between the germline ends. Germline V lookup: CDR1 SGHAT, CDR2 FQNNGV. CDR3 size: 16 residues. DNA of the CDR3: TGTGCCAGCAGCCGGATCCAGGGGCCATCCCTCTATGGCTACACCTTC. Its protein product is CASSRIQGPSLYGYTF.

The V call is TRBV7-6, the J call TRBJ2-3; 9 nucleotides agree with TRBD1. The CDR3 is 16 residues long. V shed 5 bases, J shed 3 bases, and the junction held 9 bases outside the gene matches. Germline CDR1 and CDR2: SGHVS and FNYEAQ. The chain's CDR3 is CASSPKTGGSTDTQYF. For the CDR3, the DNA is TGTGCCAGCAGCCCCAAAACAGGGGGCTCAACAGATACGCAGTATTTT. Complete variable domain (other parts from reference TRBV7-6 and TRBJ2-3): GAGVSQSPRYKVTKRGQDVALRCDPISGHVSLYWYRQALGQGPEFLTYFNYEAQQDKSGLPNDRFSAERPEGSISTLTIQRTEQRDSAMYRCASSPKTGGSTDTQYFGPGTRLTVL.

This sequence joins TRBV4-1 and TRBJ2-5; 7 nucleotides align to TRBD2. There are 18 residues in the CDR3. CDR1 is MGHRA and CDR2 is YSYEKL in the germline V gene. V dropped 4 bases and J dropped 4; count of bases not matched to a gene: 18. CDR3 sequence: CASSPEGVGGRGGETQYF. CDR3 coding DNA: TGCGCCAGCAGCCCAGAAGGCGTGGGGGGGAGGGGCGGAGAGACCCAGTACTTC.